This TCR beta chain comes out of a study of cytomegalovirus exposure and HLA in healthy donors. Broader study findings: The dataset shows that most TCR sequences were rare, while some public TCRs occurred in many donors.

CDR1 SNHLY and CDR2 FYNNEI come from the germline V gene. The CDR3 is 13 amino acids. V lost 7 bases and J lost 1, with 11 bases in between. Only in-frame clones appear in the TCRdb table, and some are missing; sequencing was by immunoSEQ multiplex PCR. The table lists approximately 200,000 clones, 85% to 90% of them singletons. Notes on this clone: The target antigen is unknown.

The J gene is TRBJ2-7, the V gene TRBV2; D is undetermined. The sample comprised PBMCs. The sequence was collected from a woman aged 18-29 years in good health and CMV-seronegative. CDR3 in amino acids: CASKPRGSYEQYF. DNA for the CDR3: TGTGCCAGCAAACCGCGAGGATCCTACGAGCAGTACTTC.